The 8 T cell receptor beta chains below were found in one sample sequenced in a study of blood T cells in healthy people across ages. PCR was performed a second time for about 6 to 12 cycles using a sample-barcoded 5' primer and a J-beta primer mix. TCRdb itself ran the 5' RACE reads through MiXCR, one entry per CDR3 protein. The sample lists approximately 810,000 distinct CDR3 sequences, roughly 26% occurring once. Sequenced material: blood. Every receptor here comes from a woman aged 80 or over in good health.

Ten or more counts support this clonotype. A much larger clonotype is one base distant, so this may be a read error. The chain joins TRBV6-2 or TRBV6-3 to TRBJ2-1; TRBD2 matches at 10 bases. With V trimmed by 6 bases and J by 6 bases, 11 bases remained unmatched. The CDR3 contains 16 residues. Germline V gene lookup returns CDR1 MNHEY and CDR2 SVGEGT. The CDR3 loop reads CASRRSSGGACNEQFF. The CDR3 bases are TGTGCCAGCAGACGATCCAGCGGGGGGGCCTGCAATGAGCAGTTCTTC.

This clonotype was detected only a few times. The chain couples TRBV19 to TRBJ2-1; tentative D call: TRBD1 (6 bases). CDR1 is LNHDA and CDR2 is SQIVND in the germline V gene (reference sequence). V dropped 1 base and J dropped 7 bases, with 17 bases sitting between them. The CDR3 covers 16 residues. CDR3 bases: TGTGCCAGTAGTATAGGGGGGCACCTCCGGGGAAATGAGCAGTTCTTC. Protein sequence: CASSIGGHLRGNEQFF.

This clonotype showed up just a few times. This chain connects TRBV21-1 to TRBJ2-7; the listed D gene, TRBD1, was not tested against the DNA. TRBV21-1 is listed as a pseudogene. The CDR3 consists of 14 residues. CDR3 DNA sequence: TGTGCCAGCAGCAAATATGGCAGGGCCTACGAGCAGTACTTC. Its translation: CASSKYGRAYEQYF.

This clonotype was seen only a few times. A much bigger clone sits one base away, suggesting this may be a read error. This sequence joins TRBV2 and TRBJ2-7, with D unclear. Germline lookup yields CDR1 SNHLY and CDR2 FYNNEI. Trimming stripped 6 bases from V and 0 bases from J, with 12 bases between. CDR3 size: 14 residues. The CDR3: CASRERVISYEQYF. The CDR3 coding sequence is TGTGCCAGCAGGGAACGGGTCATCTCCTACGAGCAGTACTTC. The full variable domain, its missing parts supplied by reference TRBV2 and TRBJ2-7, is EPEVTQTPSHQVTQMGQEVILRCVPISNHLYFYWYRQILGQKVEFLVSFYNNEISEKSEIFDDQFSVERPDGSNFTLKIRSTKLEDSAMYFCASRERVISYEQYFGPGTRLTVT.

Comment on this clonotype: One end of the junction does not line up with germline, which may come from a read error. This chain connects TRBV9 to TRBJ2-1; 9 bases match TRBD2. Germline V lookup: CDR1 SGDLS, CDR2 YYNGEE. The CDR3 contains 16 residues. The CDR3 sequence is CVSSVGRIAGADEQFF. CDR3 in DNA: TGTGTCAGCAGCGTAGGTCGAATAGCGGGGGCGGATGAGCAGTTCTTC.

As regards this clonotype: One base away lies a much larger clone, so this may be a sequencing read error. The chain employs TRBV7-2 and TRBJ1-4; D ambiguous. CDR1 is SGHTA and CDR2 is FQGNSA in the germline V gene. The CDR3 totals 16 residues. The CDR3 DNA follows: TGTGCCAGCAGCTACGGAGAGTTTGTAGCTAATGAAAAACGGTTTTTT. It is translated as CASSYGEFVANEKRFF.

This clonotype was seen more than once but under ten times. A much larger clone lies a single base off, so this may be a read error. The V call is TRBV9, the J call TRBJ2-7; D possibly corresponds to TRBD2 (5 bases). Germline lookup yields CDR1 SGDLS and CDR2 YYNGEE. V lost 0 bases and J lost 2, with 9 bases in between. The length of the CDR3 is 14 residues. The CDR3 region is CASSVAGSAYEQYF. The CDR3 coding sequence is TGTGCCAGCAGCGTAGCGGGGAGCGCCTACGAGCAGTACTTC. The whole variable domain, filled in from reference TRBV9 and TRBJ2-7, reads DSGVTQTPKHLITATGQRVTLRCSPRSGDLSVYWYQQSLDQGLQFLIQYYNGEERAKGNILERFSAQQFPDLHSELNLSSLELGDSALYFCASSVAGSAYEQYFGPGTRLTVT.

This clonotype occurred a few times. The chain carries TRBV5-1 and TRBJ2-5; 7 bases map to TRBD2. Germline CDR1 SGHRS, CDR2 YFSETQ. The CDR3 contains 12 residues. V lost 4 bases, J lost 11 bases, and 8 bases stayed unmatched. CDR3: CASSEGREEQYF. CDR3 bases: TGCGCCAGCAGCGAAGGACGGGAGGAGCAGTACTTC.